This T cell receptor beta chain was observed in a study of regulatory T cells in long-lasting Graves disease (dated by TCRdb to the early 2020s). About the investigation overall: Persistent Graves' disease meant more than 5 years of antithyroid drug treatment with TSH receptor autoantibodies that stayed positive. Persistent Graves' disease patients were compared with newly diagnosed Graves' disease patients by peripheral blood TCR sequencing and RNA sequencing. The study was conducted in China and was registered as a clinical trial. A total of some 33 samples were covered by TCR sequencing, comprising some 13 persistent and about 20 newly diagnosed Graves' disease patients. Antithyroid drugs had been taken for approximately 9.5 years on average by persistent Graves' disease patients in the clinical cohort.

Points the paper makes about the study in general: The authors acknowledged the small sample size as a limitation that may reduce accuracy. TRBV28, TRBJ1-2 and TRBJ2-5 were preferentially used in persistent disease, while TRBV20-1 and TRBJ2-1 were favored in newly diagnosed disease. Because the primary lesion, thyroid tissue, could not be accessed, the study looked at peripheral blood alone. Sequencing and analysis were limited to the TCR beta chain. A larger number of public clonotypes was shared among persistent patients (approximately 2,500) than among newly diagnosed patients (roughly 970). Lower TCR Shannon entropy and fewer highly expanded clones were observed in persistent Graves' disease patients than in newly diagnosed patients, which suggested clonal expansion.

The CDR1 and CDR2 encoded by the germline V gene are ENHRY and SYGVKD. Relative to germline, V is missing 8 bases and J is missing 5 bases, with 12 bases of the junction outside any gene match. The CDR3 measures 16 amino acids from cysteine to phenylalanine. The kept DNA is CDR3 alone, 48 bases in frame from the first base. The intended sense of this specimen's time point label: persistent/refractory GD, antithyroid drugs over 5 years with positive TRAb. For both TCR sequencing and RNA sequencing, RNA was extracted from PBMCs in TRIzol. Graves' disease was diagnosed according to American Thyroid Association guidelines. Patients were recruited from an endocrinology department in Xi'an, China. Each patient gave approximately 9.7 milliliters of peripheral blood, collected in an EDTA anticoagulant tube. Ficoll Paque Plus density gradient separation was used to isolate PBMCs, and no further T cell sorting was done. RNA quality was checked with an Agilent 2100 Bioanalyzer and agarose gel, and concentration with a NanoDrop 2000.

To note about this clonotype: The antigen it recognizes is unknown. No quality values exist for individual bases; no much larger clone is one base distant.

Libraries were constructed by multiplex PCR. Sequencing relied on an Illumina HiSeq 4000. TCR beta libraries were built with iRepertoire HTBI primers and Arm-PCR amplification of CDR3 regions. Before sequencing, the PCR products went through gel purification. Turning to the authors' computational methods: A total of roughly 65 TRBV and under 15 TRBJ segments were identified across samples and were used for gene usage analysis of CDR3 amino acid clonotypes. COPE and FqMerger were used to merge filtered high-quality paired reads into contigs. BLAST was used to align contigs to IMGT TRBV, TRBD and TRBJ reference genes, with CDR3 defined following IMGT. Highly expanded clones were defined as clonotypes with a frequency above 0.1%. Shannon entropy served as the measure of repertoire diversity, while the Gini coefficient captured V-J evenness. Clonotypes shared by more than one individual were considered public. TCRdb reanalyzed the raw reads on its own, using fastp at Q25 for trimming and MiXCR for clone calling, and kept in-frame beta chains. Each entry is one CDR3 protein sequence, shown with its most common DNA and genes. TCRdb's processing, not the authors', yielded these V and J calls. Counted in this sample were about 470,000 distinct CDR3 sequences; roughly 21% of them appeared once. Roughly 7.1% of the sample belongs to the ten largest clones.

The sequence was obtained from a female donor with Graves disease. Sequences were derived from peripheral blood mononuclear cells (PBMCs), sampled when the disease was refractory, from a patient treated with antithyroid drugs. The chain uses TRBV10-3 and TRBJ2-2, with TRBD1 identical over 9 junction bases. Read as DNA, the sequence is TGTGCCATCTGTTCCGGGACAGGGTTTTCTACCGGGGAGCTGTTTTTT. It translates as CAICSGTGFSTGELFF.